The rows below give T cell receptor beta chains drawn from one sample of a study of T cell responses to AZD1222 COVID-19 vaccine. Profiling relied on immunoSEQ multiplex PCR, and the TCRdb table lists in-frame clones only, not all of them. The table includes approximately 120,000 clones, over 75% detected once. The sample consisted of peripheral blood, taken on day 0 of MenACWY control vaccination. These receptors were obtained from an adult in good health. Each CDR3 is given without its conserved first and last residue.

V gene	J gene	CDR3 protein
TRBV11-3	TRBJ2-1	ASSPRRGRGPIEQF
TRBV5-1	TRBJ1-1	ASSTGDWNTEAF
TRBV24-1	TRBJ1-1	ATSDSGGDEAF
TRBV11-2	TRBJ2-5	ASSLVGPQETQY
TRBV5-6	TRBJ2-1	ASSLEPAGAYNEQF
TRBV4-3	TRBJ2-1	ASSVQVGIYNEQF
TRBV27	TRBJ1-5	ASSYLGQPQH
TRBV28	TRBJ2-7	ASSPGLAGDYEQY
TRBV9	TRBJ2-7	ASSRDRGPSYEQY
TRBV5-1	TRBJ2-7	ASSLATRGYEQY
TRBV6-1	TRBJ2-1	ASSEQPGDFAEQF
TRBV5-1	TRBJ1-1	ASRDSRVSITEAF
TRBV12-3/TRBV12-4	TRBJ1-5	ASSSFSKQPQH
TRBV30	TRBJ1-1	AWSYWENTEAF
TRBV7-2	TRBJ1-4	ASSLGGRTNEKLF
TRBV3-1/TRBV3-2	TRBJ2-2	ASSQQSSLNTGELF
TRBV9	TRBJ2-7	ASSVDGWGVFAEQY
TRBV6-5	TRBJ1-3	ASSYSNRDTIY
TRBV10-1	TRBJ2-1	ASRIRNNEQF
TRBV3-1/TRBV3-2	TRBJ2-7	ASSHGGPYEQY
TRBV7-3	TRBJ1-1	ASSAFGENTEAF
TRBV7-2	TRBJ2-3	ASSLGLLQDGLTDTQY
TRBV7-7	TRBJ2-1	ASSLDLYNEQF
TRBV4-1	TRBJ1-2	ASSQGAGSFGYT
TRBV2	TRBJ2-7	ATYLSGRAGYEQY
TRBV4-2	TRBJ2-2	ASSQERVGGELF
TRBV5-4	TRBJ2-2	ASGIDGELF
TRBV29-1	TRBJ1-2	SAEEGQGAYGYT
TRBV13	TRBJ1-2	ASRERAGNFVDGYT
TRBV7-3	TRBJ1-3	ASSSVPGNTIY
TRBV7-2	TRBJ1-2	ASSFIQGGSGYT
TRBV7-2	TRBJ2-3	ASSSYLEVGTDTQY
TRBV9	TRBJ2-7	ASSVADSYEQY
TRBV5-1	TRBJ2-5	ASSPGQGAKELDEETQY
TRBV14	TRBJ1-1	ASSQEARAGAF
TRBV5-4	TRBJ2-1	ASSDPRTSGRGF
TRBV12-3/TRBV12-4	TRBJ2-1	ASRWDISNEQF
TRBV18	TRBJ1-6	ASSPGGDSPLH
TRBV6-1	TRBJ2-2	ASSENTGSFGGELF
TRBV7-9	TRBJ1-5	ASSLTGRGPQH